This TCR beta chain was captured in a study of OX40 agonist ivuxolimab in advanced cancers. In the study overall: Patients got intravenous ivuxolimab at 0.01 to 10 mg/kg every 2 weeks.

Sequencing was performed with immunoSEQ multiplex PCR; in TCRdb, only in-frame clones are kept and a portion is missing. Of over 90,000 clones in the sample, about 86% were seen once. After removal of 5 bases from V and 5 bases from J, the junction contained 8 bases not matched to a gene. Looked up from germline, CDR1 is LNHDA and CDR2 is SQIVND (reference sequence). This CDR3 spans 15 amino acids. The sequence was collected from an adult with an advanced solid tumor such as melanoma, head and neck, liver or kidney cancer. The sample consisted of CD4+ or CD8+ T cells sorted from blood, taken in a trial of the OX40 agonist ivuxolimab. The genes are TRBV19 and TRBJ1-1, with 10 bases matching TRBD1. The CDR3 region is CASSERTGGKTEAFF. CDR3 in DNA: TGTGCCAGTAGTGAGAGGACAGGGGGAAAGACTGAAGCTTTCTTT. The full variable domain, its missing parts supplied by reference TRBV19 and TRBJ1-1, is DGGITQSPKYLFRKEGQNVTLSCEQNLNHDAMYWYRQDPGQGLRLIYYSQIVNDFQKGDIAEGYSVSREKKESFPLTVTSAQKNPTAFYLCASSERTGGKTEAFFGQGTRLTVV.